Given below is one T cell receptor (beta chain) in context. The sample comes from a study of blood T cell repertoires in COVID-19. Turning to the study itself: T cells, B-cell-depleted T cells, or PBMCs provided the cDNA or gDNA that served as material.

Trimming stripped 2 bases from V and 5 bases from J, with 11 bases between. Germline CDR1 reads KGHDR; CDR2 reads SFDVKD. The CDR3 is 14 amino acids. Participant ages covered roughly 18 to 89 years across about 22 US areas. Cohort placement rested on clinical history that participants reported themselves. Using immunoSEQ multiplex PCR, the repertoire was profiled, and TCRdb retains in-frame clones only, with some absent. The sample contains about 320,000 clones, roughly 90% of which appear only once. The rearrangement links TRBV24-1 to TRBJ2-5; D is perhaps TRBD2 (6 bases). The receptor was isolated from a man aged 55-75 years who had recovered from COVID-19. Material: PBMCs or T cells enriched from blood (not recorded which). The CDR3 reads CATSDSGLGETQYF. The CDR3 nucleotides read TGTGCCACCAGTGATTCGGGACTGGGGGAGACCCAGTACTTC.